The clone carrying this T cell receptor (beta chain) was observed a single time. The method was immunoSEQ multiplex PCR; TCRdb's version includes in-frame clones alone and lacks a portion of them. The sample holds around 97,000 clones, under 90% seen once. This specimen comes from a study of T cell clones after liver transplantation. V gave up 2 bases and J gave up 6 bases; unmatched junction bases: 4. The CDR3 totals 13 residues. CDR1 and CDR2 from the germline V gene are SGHRS and YFSETQ. Material: CD4+ T cells from blood, obtained around 49 months after liver transplant. The rearrangement uses TRBV5-1 and TRBJ1-2, with 7 bases aligning to TRBD1. The receptor was derived from a human patient who received a liver transplant. Some T cells may trace back to the graft donor. The DNA of the CDR3 is TGCGCCAGCAGCTTTGAGGGGGCTGATGGCTACACCTTC. It encodes CASSFEGADGYTF.